This T cell receptor (beta chain) is drawn from a study of blood T cell repertoires in COVID-19. Turning to the study itself: Collection of acute and convalescent COVID-19 samples took place in the United States, Italy and Spain. The analysed material was cDNA or gDNA that came from T cells, B-cell-depleted T cells, or PBMCs.

This CDR3 region has 17 residues. CDR1 is SNHLY, CDR2 FYNNEI, per germline. V was clipped by 0 bases and J by 3 bases; unmatched bases: 9. Original handling: For nucleated cells, counts were estimated from reference gene primer amplification. Measured with immunoSEQ multiplex PCR; TCRdb has only the in-frame clones, and not every one. The DNA was the basis for D and trimming; V, J and clone size are from that table. Of about 290,000 clones in the sample, about 89% were seen once. The sequence came from a middle-aged man with acute or convalescent COVID-19. This sequence joins TRBV2 and TRBJ2-3, with 7 bases that match TRBD1. Sequencing was performed on peripheral blood. This CDR3 is CASSEALLGRGTDTQYF. The CDR3 region has the DNA TGTGCCAGCAGTGAAGCGCTTTTGGGCAGGGGGACAGATACGCAGTATTTT.